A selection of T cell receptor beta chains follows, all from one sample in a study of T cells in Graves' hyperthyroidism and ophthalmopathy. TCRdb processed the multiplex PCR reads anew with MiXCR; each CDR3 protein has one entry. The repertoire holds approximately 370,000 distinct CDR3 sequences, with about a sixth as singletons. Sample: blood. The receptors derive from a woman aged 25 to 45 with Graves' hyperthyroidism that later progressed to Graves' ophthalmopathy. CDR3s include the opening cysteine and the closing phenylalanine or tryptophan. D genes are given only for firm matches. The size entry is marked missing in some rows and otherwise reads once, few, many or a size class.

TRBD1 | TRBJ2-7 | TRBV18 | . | TGTGCCACTACGGGTCAGGGGGACTACGAGCAGTACTTC | CATTGQGDYEQYF
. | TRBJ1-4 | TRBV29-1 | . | TGCAGCGTTGAAGATAGTGAAAAACTGTTTTTT | CSVEDSEKLFF
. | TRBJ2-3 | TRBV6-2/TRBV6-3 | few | TGTGCCAGCAGCCACCTCTCAGCGCCTAGCACAGATACGCAGTATTTT | CASSHLSAPSTDTQYF
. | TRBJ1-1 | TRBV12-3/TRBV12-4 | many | TGTGCCAGCAGTTTAAGGATTAGCACTGAAGCTTTCTTT | CASSLRISTEAFF
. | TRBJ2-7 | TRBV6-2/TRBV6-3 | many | TGTGCCAGCAGTTGGGAGGCCTCGTCCTACGAGCAGTACTTC | CASSWEASSYEQYF
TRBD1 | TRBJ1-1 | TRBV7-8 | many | TGTGCCAGCAGCTTAGAGGGGTTCGGGAACAGGGGCCCTGAAGCTTTCTTT | CASSLEGFGNRGPEAFF
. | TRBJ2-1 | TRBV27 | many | TGTGCCAGCAGCCCGACGGGGTGGGGAGAGCAGTTCTTC | CASSPTGWGEQFF
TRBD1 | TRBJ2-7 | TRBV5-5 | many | TGTGCCAGCAGCCTGGCCAGGGGGCCTTACGAGCAGTACTTC | CASSLARGPYEQYF
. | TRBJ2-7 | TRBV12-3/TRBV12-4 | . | TGTGCCAGCAGTTTAGCCGGGACGGTGTACTACGAGCAGTACTTC | CASSLAGTVYYEQYF
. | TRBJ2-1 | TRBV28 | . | TGTACCAGCAGTCCCCAGGGAGGAGCCCCTAGAGGCAATGAGCAGTTCTTC | CTSSPQGGAPRGNEQFF
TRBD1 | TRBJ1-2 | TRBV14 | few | TGTGCCAGCAGCCCCTGGGGGAGGGGGCTGGACTATGGCTACACCTTC | CASSPWGRGLDYGYTF
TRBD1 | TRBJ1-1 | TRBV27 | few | TGTGCCAGCAGTCCTCCGGGACAGTTGAACACTGAAGCTTTCTTT | CASSPPGQLNTEAFF
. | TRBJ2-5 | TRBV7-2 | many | TGTGCCAGCAGCTTTGGACACCGGGTTCAAGAGACCCAGTACTTC | CASSFGHRVQETQYF
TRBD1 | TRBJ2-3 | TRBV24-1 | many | TGTGCCACCAGTGATAGGGCAGGGGGCAGAGGCACAGATACGCAGTATTTT | CATSDRAGGRGTDTQYF
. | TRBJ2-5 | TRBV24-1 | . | TGTGCCACCAGTGACAAAGAGACCCAGTACTTC | CATSDKETQYF
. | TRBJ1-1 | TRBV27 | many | TGTGCCAGCAGTTTATTGATCCCGGGAATGAACACTGAAGCTTTCTTT | CASSLLIPGMNTEAFF
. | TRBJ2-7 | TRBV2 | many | TGTGCCAGCAGAATAGATTACGAGCAGTACTTC | CASRIDYEQYF
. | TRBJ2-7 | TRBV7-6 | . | TGTGCCAGCAGCGTAACCCAGGGATACGAGCAGTACTTC | CASSVTQGYEQYF
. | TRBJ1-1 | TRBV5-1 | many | TGCGCCAGCAGCTTCGTGGGGATCGACACTGAAGCTTTCTTT | CASSFVGIDTEAFF